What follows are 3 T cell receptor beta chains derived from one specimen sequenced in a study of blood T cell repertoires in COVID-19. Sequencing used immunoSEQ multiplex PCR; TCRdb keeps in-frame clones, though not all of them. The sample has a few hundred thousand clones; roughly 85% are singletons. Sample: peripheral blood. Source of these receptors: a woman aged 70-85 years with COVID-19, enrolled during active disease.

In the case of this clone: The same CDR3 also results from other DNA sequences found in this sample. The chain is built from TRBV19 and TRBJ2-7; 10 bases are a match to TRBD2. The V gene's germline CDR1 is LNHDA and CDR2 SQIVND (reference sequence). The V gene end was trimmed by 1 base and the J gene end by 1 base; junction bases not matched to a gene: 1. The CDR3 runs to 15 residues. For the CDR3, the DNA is TGTGCCAGTAGTATAGGGACTAGCGGTTCCTACGAGCAGTACTTC. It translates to CASSIGTSGSYEQYF.

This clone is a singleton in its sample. The CDR3 sequence: CASSPREGRETQYF. The CDR3 bases are TGTGCCAGCTCACCACGGGAGGGCCGGGAGACCCAGTACTTC. The chain employs TRBV18 and TRBJ2-5; 7 nucleotides align to TRBD2. Germline values: CDR1 KGHSH, CDR2 LQKENI. J gave up 5 bases and V 1 base, and 4 bases lay outside the gene matches. This CDR3 contains 14 residues.

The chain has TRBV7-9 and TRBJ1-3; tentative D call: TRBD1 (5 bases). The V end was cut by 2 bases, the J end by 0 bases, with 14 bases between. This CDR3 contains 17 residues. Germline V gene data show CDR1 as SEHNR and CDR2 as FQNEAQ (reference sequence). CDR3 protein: CASSLIWGRSSGNTIYF. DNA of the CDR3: TGTGCCAGCAGCTTAATTTGGGGCAGATCCTCTGGAAACACCATATATTTT.